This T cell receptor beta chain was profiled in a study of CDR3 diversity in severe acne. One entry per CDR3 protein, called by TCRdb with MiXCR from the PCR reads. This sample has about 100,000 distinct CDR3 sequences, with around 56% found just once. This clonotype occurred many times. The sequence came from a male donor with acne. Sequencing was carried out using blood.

The CDR3 coding sequence is TGCAGTGCTACATCGACCAGCAATCAGCCCCAGCATTTT. This translates into CSATSTSNQPQHF. The V gene is TRBV20-1, the J gene TRBJ1-5; D not certain. The CDR3 has 13 residues. The V gene's germline CDR1 is DFQATT and CDR2 SNEGSKA (reference sequence). V lost 4 bases and J lost 1, with 8 bases in between.